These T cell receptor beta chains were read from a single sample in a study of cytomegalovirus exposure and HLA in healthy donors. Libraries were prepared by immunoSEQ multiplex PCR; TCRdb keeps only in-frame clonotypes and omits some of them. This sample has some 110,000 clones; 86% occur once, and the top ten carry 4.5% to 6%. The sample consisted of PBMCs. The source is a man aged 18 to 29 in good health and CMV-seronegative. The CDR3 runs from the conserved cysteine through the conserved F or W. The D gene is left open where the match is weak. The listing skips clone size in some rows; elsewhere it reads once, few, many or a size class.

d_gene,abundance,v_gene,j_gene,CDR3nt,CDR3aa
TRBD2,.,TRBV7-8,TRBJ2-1,TGTGCCAGCAGCTACAGACTAGCGGGAGGGCCTCGTGGGCAGTTCTTC,CASSYRLAGGPRGQFF
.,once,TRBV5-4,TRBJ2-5,TGTGCCAGCAGCCGGGTGGACAGAGAGACCCAGTACTTC,CASSRVDRETQYF
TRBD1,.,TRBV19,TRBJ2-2,TGTGCCAGTAGTATGGGACAGGGGACCCCTGACACCGGGGAGCTGTTTTTT,CASSMGQGTPDTGELFF
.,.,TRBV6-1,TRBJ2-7,TGTGCCAGCAGTGAACTCCCAGGGGTTGCCTACGAGCAGTACTTC,CASSELPGVAYEQYF
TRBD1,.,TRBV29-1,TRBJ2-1,TGCAGCGTTGAATTAGGACAGGGGGGATCCAATGAGCAGTTCTTC,CSVELGQGGSNEQFF
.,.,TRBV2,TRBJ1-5,TGTGCCAGCAGTGAAGACAGCAGCAATCAGCCCCAGCATTTT,CASSEDSSNQPQHF
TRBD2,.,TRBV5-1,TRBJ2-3,TGCGCCAGCAGCTTGGCTAGCGGAAGCACATATACGCAGTATTTT,CASSLASGSTYTQYF
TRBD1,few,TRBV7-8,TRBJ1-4,TGTGCCAGCAGGGGAGGGGGACAGGGAAAACTGTTTTTT,CASRGGGQGKLFF
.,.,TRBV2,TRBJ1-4,TGTGCCAGCGGTAGGAGGGAAAAACTGTTTTTT,CASGRREKLFF
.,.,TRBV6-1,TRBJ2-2,TGTGCCAGCAGTGAAGCCCGAAACCCTAGTAGAGGGGAGCTGTTTTTT,CASSEARNPSRGELFF
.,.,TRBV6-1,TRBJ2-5,.,CASEEQFFETQYF
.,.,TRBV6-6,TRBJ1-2,TGTGCCAGCCGTCGATTGAGGGTCGGCTATGGCTACACCTTC,CASRRLRVGYGYTF
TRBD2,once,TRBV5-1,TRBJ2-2,TGCGCCAGCAGCTTAAAGATCGGGGGGGCTCTGATCGGGGAGCTGTTTTTT,CASSLKIGGALIGELFF
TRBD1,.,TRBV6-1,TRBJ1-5,TGTGCCAGCAGTGAAATAGGGGGCTTTAGCAATCAGCCCCAGCATTTT,CASSEIGGFSNQPQHF
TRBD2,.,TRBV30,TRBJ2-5,TGTGCCGGTAGCGGGGTGGACCAAGAGACCCAGTACTTC,CAGSGVDQETQYF
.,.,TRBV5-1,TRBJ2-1,TGCGCCAGCAGCTTGGGACAGGTCTACAATGAGCAGTTCTTC,CASSLGQVYNEQFF
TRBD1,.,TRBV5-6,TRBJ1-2,TGTGCCAGCAGCTCACTAAACTCTCGGGGACAGACGAACTATGGCTACACCTTC,CASSSLNSRGQTNYGYTF
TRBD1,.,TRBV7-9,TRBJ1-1,TGTGCCAGCAGCTTTCGGGGGACAGGGGGCTCGGGAACTGAAGCTTTCTTT,CASSFRGTGGSGTEAFF
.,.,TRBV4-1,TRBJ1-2,TGCGCCAGCAGCCCGTCCGGGGGGGTAAACTATGGCTACACCTTC,CASSPSGGVNYGYTF
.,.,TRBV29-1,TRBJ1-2,TGCAGCTTCGAGCGGGGTAACTATGGCTACACCTTC,CSFERGNYGYTF
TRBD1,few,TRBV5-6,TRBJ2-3,TGTGCCAGCACCCGGCCCGGGACAGTATTGTCAGATACGCAGTATTTT,CASTRPGTVLSDTQYF
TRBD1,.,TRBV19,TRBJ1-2,TGTGCCAGTCAGGGGGCTGGAGGCTACACCTTC,CASQGAGGYTF
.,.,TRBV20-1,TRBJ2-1,TGCAGTGCTCCAAAGGGGAATGAGCAGTTCTTC,CSAPKGNEQFF
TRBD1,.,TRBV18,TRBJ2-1,TGTGCCAGCTCACCCGGGACAGGGGGCACATATGAGCAGTTCTTC,CASSPGTGGTYEQFF
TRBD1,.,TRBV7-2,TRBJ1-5,TGTGCCAGCAGCTACAGGGGAGACCAGCCCCAGCATTTT,CASSYRGDQPQHF
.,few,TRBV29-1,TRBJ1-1,TGCAGCGTTGCTTCATCAGGGAACACTGAAGCTTTCTTT,CSVASSGNTEAFF
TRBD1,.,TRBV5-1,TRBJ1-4,TGCGCCAGCAGCTTCCAAGCGGGACAGGGCTCAACTAATGAAAAACTGTTTTTT,CASSFQAGQGSTNEKLFF
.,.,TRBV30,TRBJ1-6,TGTGCCTGGAGTGTCGGTAGCTCCTATAATTCACCCCTCCACTTT,CAWSVGSSYNSPLHF
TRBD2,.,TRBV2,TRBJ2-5,TGTGCCAGCAGGCGGGGGGGCGAATGGGAGACCCAGTACTTC,CASRRGGEWETQYF
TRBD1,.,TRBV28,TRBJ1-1,TGTGCCAGCAGTCGAACACAGGGGATAGGGGCTGAAGCTTTCTTT,CASSRTQGIGAEAFF
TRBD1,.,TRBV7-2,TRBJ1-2,TGTGCCAGCAGCCCTACAGGGGGTCCCTATGGCTACACCTTC,CASSPTGGPYGYTF
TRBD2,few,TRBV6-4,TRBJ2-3,TGTGCCAGCAGTGACTCATTTAGCGGGGGGGCCATAGATACGCAGTATTTT,CASSDSFSGGAIDTQYF
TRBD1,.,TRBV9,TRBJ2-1,TGTGCCAGCAGCGCTGGACAGGGTAACAATGAGCAGTTCTTC,CASSAGQGNNEQFF
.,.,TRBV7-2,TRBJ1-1,TGTGCCAGCAGCGCCGACAGTTTGAACACTGAAGCTTTCTTT,CASSADSLNTEAFF
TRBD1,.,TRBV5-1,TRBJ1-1,TGCGCCAGCAGCTTACAGGGGGCAATCAGTGCGTCTGAAGCTTTCTTT,CASSLQGAISASEAFF
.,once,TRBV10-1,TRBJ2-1,TGCGCCAGCAGTGTTAGCGGTTCTTACAATGAGCAGTTCTTC,CASSVSGSYNEQFF
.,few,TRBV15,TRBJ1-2,TGTGCCACCAGCAGCCTTCAAAGAGGCAGAACTAACTATGGCTACACCTTC,CATSSLQRGRTNYGYTF
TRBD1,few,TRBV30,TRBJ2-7,TGTGCCTGGAGCACCGGACAGGGCTACGAGCAGTACTTC,CAWSTGQGYEQYF
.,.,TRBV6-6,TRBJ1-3,TGTGCCAGCAGTTACTTGGGACAACGGGCTGGAAACACCATATATTTT,CASSYLGQRAGNTIYF
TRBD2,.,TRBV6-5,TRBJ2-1,TGTGCCAGCAGTTACAATCTGCTAGCGGGGGAGGGGGAGCAGTTCTTC,CASSYNLLAGEGEQFF